This TCR beta chain originates from a study of T cell responses to AZD1222 COVID-19 vaccine. V gave up 2 bases and J gave up 3 bases, with 7 bases separating them. The CDR3 is 14 residues long. In germline, CDR1 is SNHLY, CDR2 FYNNEI. For this clone: Its antigen is not known.

Sequenced by immunoSEQ multiplex PCR; TCRdb stores in-frame clones only, minus some. The table includes tens of thousands of clones, 70% to 85% detected once. Findings and limits, study-wide: Only after the peak T cell response were repertoires sampled. Donors were mostly white British, more females; clonal diversity possibly underestimated.

The gene calls are TRBV2 and TRBJ1-4; D gene uncertain. This sample comprised peripheral blood, obtained on day 0 of AZD1222 vaccination. This receptor was obtained from an adult in good health. The CDR3 DNA reads TGTGCCAGCAGTGAAAAGGCATCTAATGAAAAACTGTTTTTT. Translated: CASSEKASNEKLFF.